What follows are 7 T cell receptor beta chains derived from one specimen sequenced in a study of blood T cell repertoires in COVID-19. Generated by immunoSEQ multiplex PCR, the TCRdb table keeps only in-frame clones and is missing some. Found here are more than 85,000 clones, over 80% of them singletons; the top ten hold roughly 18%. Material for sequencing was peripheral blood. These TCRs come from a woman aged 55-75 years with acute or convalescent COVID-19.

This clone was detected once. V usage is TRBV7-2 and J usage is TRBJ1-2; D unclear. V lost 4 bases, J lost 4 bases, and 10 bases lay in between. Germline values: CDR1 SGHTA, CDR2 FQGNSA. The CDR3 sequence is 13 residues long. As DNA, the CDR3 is TGTGCCAGCAGCTATGGCGGAGGCTATGGCTACACCTTC. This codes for CASSYGGGYGYTF.

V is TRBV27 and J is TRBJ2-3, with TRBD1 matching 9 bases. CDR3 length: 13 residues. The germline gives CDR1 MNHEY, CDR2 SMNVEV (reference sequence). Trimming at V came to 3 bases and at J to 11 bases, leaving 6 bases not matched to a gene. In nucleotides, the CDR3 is TGTGCCAGCAGTTTGTCGACAGGGGGAGTGCAGTATTTT. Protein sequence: CASSLSTGGVQYF.

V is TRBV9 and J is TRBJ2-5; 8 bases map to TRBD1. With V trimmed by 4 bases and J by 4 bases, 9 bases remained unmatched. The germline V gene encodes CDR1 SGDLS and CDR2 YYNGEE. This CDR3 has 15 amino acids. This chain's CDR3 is CASSTIDRGSETQYF. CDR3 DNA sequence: TGTGCCAGCAGCACCATAGACAGGGGTTCAGAGACCCAGTACTTC.

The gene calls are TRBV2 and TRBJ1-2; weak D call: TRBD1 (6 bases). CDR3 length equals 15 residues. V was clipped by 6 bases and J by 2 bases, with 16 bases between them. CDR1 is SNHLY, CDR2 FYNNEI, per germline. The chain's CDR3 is CASRASTGGNYGYTF. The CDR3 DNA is TGTGCCAGCAGAGCGAGTACTGGGGGCAACTATGGCTACACCTTC.

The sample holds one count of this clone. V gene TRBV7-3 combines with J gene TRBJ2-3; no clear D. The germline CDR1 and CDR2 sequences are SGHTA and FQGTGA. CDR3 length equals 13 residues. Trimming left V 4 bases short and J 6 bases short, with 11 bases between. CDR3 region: CASSSGALDTQYF. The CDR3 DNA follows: TGTGCCAGCAGCTCAGGCGCTTTGGATACGCAGTATTTT.

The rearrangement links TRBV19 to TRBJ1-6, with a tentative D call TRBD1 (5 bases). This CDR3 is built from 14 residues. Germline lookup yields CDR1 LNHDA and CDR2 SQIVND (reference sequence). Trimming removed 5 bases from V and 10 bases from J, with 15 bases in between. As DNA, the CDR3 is TGTGCCAGTAGTTCCTCCGGCGGGGACTCACCCCTCCACTTT. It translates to CASSSSGGDSPLHF.

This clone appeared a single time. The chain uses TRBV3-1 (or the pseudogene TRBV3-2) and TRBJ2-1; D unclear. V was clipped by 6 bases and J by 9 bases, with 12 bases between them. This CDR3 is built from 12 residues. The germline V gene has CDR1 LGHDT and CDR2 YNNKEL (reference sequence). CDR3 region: CASSHLVTEQFF. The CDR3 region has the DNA TGTGCCAGCAGTCACCTAGTAACTGAGCAGTTCTTC.